These 17 T cell receptor beta chains came from one sample sequenced in a study of T-cell memory formation after mild COVID-19 (dated by TCRdb to 2020 to 2023). Libraries came from 5' RACE. Sequencing instrument: Illumina NovaSeq 6000. The raw public reads went through TCRdb reprocessing: fastp at Q25, MiXCR clone calling, in-frame beta chains kept. Each entry merges the rows of one CDR3 protein and shows their most common DNA and genes. This sample holds approximately 500,000 distinct CDR3 sequences; about 23% were observed only once. The ten most abundant clones make up around 12% of the sample. The sequenced material came from PBMCs or a T cell subset sorted from them (not recorded which). These receptors were obtained from an adult woman who had mild COVID-19 (a few samples of this study predate the infection). The sample titles of this study are shuffled in the database, so cell type and time point are left out; the donor was told from shared clones.

The rearrangement links TRBV6-2 or TRBV6-3 to TRBJ2-1; TRBD2 agrees at 14 bases. V lost 6 bases to trimming and J lost 3 bases; unmatched junction nucleotides: 4. The germline V gene has CDR1 MNHEY and CDR2 SVGEGT. The CDR3 totals 16 residues. CDR3 nucleotides: TGTGCCAGCAGGGAGGGACTAGCGGGGGTCTACAATGAGCAGTTCTTC. As protein: CASREGLAGVYNEQFF.

This chain links TRBV7-6 with TRBJ2-1, with D hard to call. The CDR3 is 15 amino acids. Germline V gene sequence: CDR1 SGHVS, CDR2 FNYEAQ. The V gene lost 5 bases and the J gene lost 2 bases, with 13 bases spanning the gap. CDR3 DNA: TGTGCCAGCAGCCTCAGGTGGGGAACCTACAATGAGCAGTTCTTC. This codes for CASSLRWGTYNEQFF.

This chain links TRBV18 with TRBJ2-1; D may be TRBD2 (6 bases). Trimming took off 6 bases at V and 6 bases at J, with 12 bases between the two ends. Per the germline V gene, CDR1 is KGHSH and CDR2 is LQKENI. CDR3 length equals 13 residues. Here the CDR3 reads CASSKAGSNEQFF. The CDR3 DNA follows: TGTGCCAGCTCGAAGGCGGGAAGCAATGAGCAGTTCTTC. Full variable domain (remainder filled in from reference TRBV18 and TRBJ2-1): NAGVMQNPRHLVRRRGQEARLRCSPMKGHSHVYWYRQLPEEGLKFMVYLQKENIIDESGMPKERFSAEFPKEGPSILRIQQVVRGDSAAYFCASSKAGSNEQFFGPGTRLTVL.

This clonotype was recorded a few times. The chain is built from TRBV7-8 and TRBJ2-3, with a possible D match to TRBD2 (5 bases). Germline CDR1 is SGHVS and CDR2 is FQNEAQ. The CDR3 consists of 14 residues. The ends were cut back, 4 bases at V and 7 bases at J, with 15 bases in the middle. This chain's CDR3 is CASSSNLAINTQYF. DNA for the CDR3: TGTGCCAGCAGCTCAAACTTAGCGATTAATACGCAGTATTTT.

Note on this clonotype: One junction end does not reproduce the germline sequence, and a read error may be involved. The chain recombines TRBV19 with TRBJ1-1, with 8 bases lining up with TRBD1. Germline CDR1 reads LNHDA; CDR2 reads SQIVND (reference sequence). The CDR3 is 15 amino acids. This CDR3 is CASSPPTGVNTEAFF. CDR3 DNA: TGTGCCAGTAGTCCTCCGACAGGGGTGAATACTGAAGCTTTCTTT.

The V gene is TRBV2, the J gene TRBJ2-7, with D possibly TRBD2 on 7 matching bases. Germline V gives CDR1 SNHLY, CDR2 FYNNEI. Trimming took 3 bases from V and 0 from J, leaving 12 bases between them. This CDR3 has 15 residues. CDR3 loop: CASSEGGASSYEQYF. The DNA of the CDR3 is TGTGCCAGCAGTGAGGGGGGGGCCAGCTCCTACGAGCAGTACTTC.

This clonotype showed up just a few times. The chain is built from TRBV30 and TRBJ2-1, with 7 bases identical to TRBD1. Germline V gene sequence: CDR1 GTSNPN, CDR2 SVGIG (reference sequence). This CDR3 spans 15 amino acids. V gave up 3 bases and J gave up 8 bases; unmatched junction bases: 13. The CDR3 here is CAWSKKGQMKDEQFF. In DNA form, the CDR3 reads TGTGCCTGGAGCAAGAAGGGACAGATGAAAGATGAGCAGTTCTTC.

The chain uses TRBV12-3 or TRBV12-4 and TRBJ2-5; 7 nucleotides agree with TRBD2. The V and J ends lost 7 bases and 4 bases, in that order; junction bases with no gene match: 9. This CDR3 contains 14 residues. CDR3 DNA sequence: TGTGCCAGCACCACGGGGGGTAGGGGAGAGACCCAGTACTTC. This encodes CASTTGGRGETQYF.

The chain uses TRBV28 and TRBJ2-5, with a weak D call TRBD1 (6 bases). Looked up from germline, CDR1 is MDHEN and CDR2 is SYDVKM. The V and J ends lost 3 bases and 2 bases respectively, with 13 bases between them. CDR3 size: 15 residues. The DNA for the CDR3 is TGTGCCAGCAGTTTCCCCGCAGGGGAGCAAGAGACCCAGTACTTC. Translating it yields CASSFPAGEQETQYF. The full variable domain, in which reference TRBV28 and TRBJ2-5 provide the parts outside the CDR3, is DVKVTQSSRYLVKRTGEKVFLECVQDMDHENMFWYRQDPGLGLRLIYFSYDVKMKEKGDIPEGYSVSREKKERFSLILESASTNQTSMYLCASSFPAGEQETQYFGPGTRLLVL.

There are a few counts of this clonotype. The V gene is TRBV15, the J gene TRBJ2-7, with unresolved D. This CDR3 has 15 residues. Trimming took 0 bases from V and 0 from J, leaving 9 bases between them. Germline V gives CDR1 LNHNV, CDR2 YYDKDF (reference sequence). CDR3 loop: CATSRERRSSYEQYF. The CDR3 nucleotides read TGTGCCACCAGCAGAGAGCGTCGCAGCTCCTACGAGCAGTACTTC.

This chain links TRBV9 with TRBJ1-4, with D possibly matching TRBD1 (5 bases). CDR1 is SGDLS, CDR2 YYNGEE, per germline. Trimming left V 0 bases short and J 2 bases short, with 11 bases between. The CDR3 sequence is 16 residues long. CDR3 residues: CASSVGDGWTNEKLFF. DNA for the CDR3: TGTGCCAGCAGCGTAGGGGACGGCTGGACTAATGAAAAACTGTTTTTT.

The chain employs TRBV12-3 or TRBV12-4 and TRBJ1-2; TRBD1 might be the D (6 bases). The V and J ends lost 2 bases and 8 bases respectively, with 12 bases between them. The CDR3 extends over 13 amino acids. The CDR3 coding sequence is TGTGCCAGCAGTTTATCGGGGGCGCAAGGCTACACCTTC. Protein sequence: CASSLSGAQGYTF.

This clonotype has only a few counts. The chain joins TRBV12-3 or TRBV12-4 to TRBJ1-5; D is possibly TRBD1 (5 bases). The CDR3 runs to 14 residues. The V end lost 6 bases, the J end lost 7 bases, and 16 bases lay between the germline ends. As DNA, the CDR3 is TGTGCCAGCAGGGGGGAGGCCCAAGCGCAGCCCCAGCATTTT. Protein: CASRGEAQAQPQHF.

This clonotype was seen at least ten times. The chain uses TRBV7-9 and TRBJ1-1; the D is unclear. The CDR3 has 13 residues. The V end was cut by 1 base, the J end by 1 base, with 4 bases between. The germline gives CDR1 SEHNR, CDR2 FQNEAQ (reference sequence). The CDR3 DNA follows: TGTGCCAGCAGCTTAGGCACGAACACTGAAGCTTTCTTT. Translating it yields CASSLGTNTEAFF.

The table lists this clonotype with a few counts. The chain couples TRBV20-1 to TRBJ1-2; D is ambiguous. Trimming took off 0 bases at V and 10 bases at J, with 18 bases between the two ends. The CDR3 runs 14 residues. Germline-derived CDR1 and CDR2 are DFQATT and SNEGSKA (reference sequence). CDR3 region: CSARDYSSTIAYTF. The CDR3 DNA reads as TGCAGTGCTAGAGATTATTCCTCGACGATAGCCTACACCTTC.

In this sample, this clonotype turned up a few times. The chain links TRBV6-1 to TRBJ2-1; D gene uncertain. Germline V gene sequence: CDR1 MNHNS, CDR2 SASEGT. There are 15 residues in the CDR3. The V end lost 3 bases, the J end lost 10 bases, and 19 bases lay between the germline ends. For the CDR3, the DNA is TGTGCCAGCAGTGACGCGAGGACGGTCGGGTTGGAGCAGTTCTTC. Translation gives CASSDARTVGLEQFF.

This clonotype has a handful of counts. The rearrangement links TRBV12-3 or TRBV12-4 to TRBJ1-3; D might be TRBD1 (5 bases). The CDR3 spans 15 residues. V was clipped by 6 bases and J by 0 bases, with 12 bases between them. CDR3 in amino acids: CASRKRQSSGNTIYF. Written as DNA, the CDR3 is TGTGCCAGCAGAAAAAGACAGAGCTCTGGAAACACCATATATTTT.